One sample yielded the 9 T cell receptor beta chains listed below, sequenced in a study of technical replicates of blood from several donors. Measured with immunoSEQ multiplex PCR; TCRdb has only the in-frame clones, and not every one. This sample yields about 83,000 clones, of which 95% to 97% are seen a single time; around 0.28% belongs to the top ten. Specimen: T cells isolated from PBMCs. These TCRs come from a human donor in good health.

The V call is TRBV7-3, the J call TRBJ2-1; a weak D match, TRBD2 (5 bases). V shed 2 bases and J shed 6 bases, with 8 bases lying between them. The CDR3 is 13 amino acids. Germline CDR1 is SGHTA and CDR2 is FQGTGA. The CDR3 nucleotides are TGTGCCAGCAGCTTAGGAGGACGCAATGAGCAGTTCTTC. Its protein is CASSLGGRNEQFF.

This clone was detected once. The V gene is TRBV14, the J gene TRBJ1-1; D remains ambiguous. Trimming took off 4 bases at V and 4 bases at J, with 10 bases between the two ends. This CDR3 has 13 amino acids. The germline gives CDR1 SGHDN, CDR2 FVKESK. CDR3 region: CASSPPGGTEAFF. CDR3 nucleotide sequence: TGTGCCAGCAGCCCTCCAGGTGGCACTGAAGCTTTCTTT.

The chain couples TRBV4-3 to TRBJ2-3, with 8 bases lining up with TRBD2. The junction had 12 bases not matched to a gene; V was cut back by 0 bases and J by 1 base. The CDR3 loop spans 19 amino acids. Germline V CDR1 and CDR2: LGHNA, YSLEER. The CDR3 here is CASSQDGVPGGEGTDTQYF. The CDR3 DNA reads TGCGCCAGCAGCCAAGACGGGGTACCGGGAGGGGAGGGCACAGATACGCAGTATTTT.

This clone was counted a single time. The rearrangement joins TRBV4-3 to TRBJ1-5; TRBD1 is a possible D gene (6 bases). There are 14 residues in the CDR3. CDR1 is LGHNA and CDR2 is YSLEER in the germline V gene. Trimming stripped 4 bases from V and 6 bases from J, with 13 bases between. The CDR3 region is CASSRNQGFQPQHF. In DNA, the CDR3 is TGCGCCAGCAGCCGTAACCAGGGGTTTCAGCCCCAGCATTTT.

The chain combines TRBV7-9 with TRBJ1-4; 10 nucleotides align to TRBD1. This CDR3 contains 14 residues. CDR1 and CDR2 from the germline V gene are SEHNR and FQNEAQ (reference sequence). The trim removed 5 bases at V and 7 bases at J, leaving 4 bases unmatched. As DNA, the CDR3 is TGTGCCAGCAGCGGCGACAGGGGGCCTGAAAAACTGTTTTTT. Its translation is CASSGDRGPEKLFF.

V and J are TRBV14 and TRBJ2-7; D is unresolved. The CDR3 is made up of 14 amino acids. Germline V gives CDR1 SGHDN, CDR2 FVKESK. Trimming shortened V by 2 bases and J by 6 bases, and 14 bases separated the two germline ends. The CDR3 region is CASSQNLATSEQYF. The CDR3 nucleotides read TGTGCCAGCAGCCAAAATTTAGCCACCTCCGAGCAGTACTTC.

This clone was detected once. The genes are TRBV28 and TRBJ1-1; D may be TRBD1 (5 bases). The germline V gene has CDR1 MDHEN and CDR2 SYDVKM. V shed 2 bases and J shed 5 bases, with 12 bases lying between them. The CDR3 is 14 residues long. Here the CDR3 reads CASSLTTGYTEAFF. CDR3 nucleotide sequence: TGTGCCAGCAGTTTAACCACAGGCTATACTGAAGCTTTCTTT.

The chain links TRBV9 to TRBJ1-2, with TRBD1 identical over 7 bases. The CDR3 loop spans 14 amino acids. Per the germline V gene, CDR1 is SGDLS and CDR2 is YYNGEE. V gave up 4 bases and J gave up 6 bases; unmatched junction bases: 9. As DNA, the CDR3 is TGTGCCAGCAGCCCCGAGGACAGGAGCAATGGCTACACCTTC. Its protein is CASSPEDRSNGYTF. Full variable domain (remainder filled in from reference TRBV9 and TRBJ1-2): DSGVTQTPKHLITATGQRVTLRCSPRSGDLSVYWYQQSLDQGLQFLIQYYNGEERAKGNILERFSAQQFPDLHSELNLSSLELGDSALYFCASSPEDRSNGYTFGSGTRLTVV.

The chain joins TRBV9 to TRBJ1-4, with 9 bases aligning to TRBD1. This CDR3 comprises 14 residues. The V segment lost 4 bases and the J segment 6 bases; nucleotides outside the gene matches: 4. Looked up from germline, CDR1 is SGDLS and CDR2 is YYNGEE. The CDR3 DNA reads as TGTGCCAGCAGCTTCGGACAGGGGTATGAAAAACTGTTTTTT. It is translated as CASSFGQGYEKLFF.